This paragraph covers one T cell receptor (beta chain) sequence. The data were obtained in a study of sequential checkpoint blockade in melanoma. The overall study: After both sequences, patients received maintenance nivolumab.

Assay: immunoSEQ multiplex PCR; the TCRdb copy retains only in-frame clones and omits some. The profile shows approximately 5,000 clones, about 70% of them singletons. Regarding treatment: randomized to nivolumab then ipilimumab (arm A) or the reverse (arm B). DNA-damaging chemotherapy had not been given to any patient beforehand. Sorted cells were live CD3+CD8+, lacking CD19 and CD56, from PBMCs. Trimming pared 5 bases from V and 6 bases from J, leaving 8 bases between. The CDR3 runs 11 residues. Germline loops: CDR1 LNHNV, CDR2 YYDKDF (reference sequence). The sequence was obtained from a human donor with melanoma. The material sequenced was CD8+ T cells sorted from blood (inferred from file names), taken from a patient given nivolumab and ipilimumab in sequence. The chain is built from TRBV15 and TRBJ2-7; tentative D call: TRBD1 (6 bases). The CDR3: CATSLGAEQYF. The CDR3 coding sequence is TGTGCCACCAGCCTGGGGGCCGAGCAGTACTTC. Full variable domain (missing parts from reference TRBV15 and TRBJ2-7): DAMVIQNPRYQVTQFGKPVTLSCSQTLNHNVMYWYQQKSSQAPKLLFHYYDKDFNNEADTPDNFQSRRPNTSFCFLDIRSPGLGDTAMYLCATSLGAEQYFGPGTRLTVT.